These T cell receptor beta chains were read from a single sample in a study of identical twins. TCRdb itself ran the 5' RACE reads through MiXCR, one entry per CDR3 protein. The sample includes fewer than 550,000 distinct CDR3 sequences, 13% to 15% of them seen just once. These records were also assigned to another study, of yellow fever vaccine responses in identical twins.

The material sequenced was CD4+ T cells sorted from blood. These receptors came from a woman under 30 in good health. Both conserved end residues are part of each CDR3. The order of the fields is V gene, J gene, CDR3 protein.

TRBV6-1	TRBJ1-1	CASRRSAGGTEAFF
TRBV6-5	TRBJ2-7	CASSYSRSGPQTYEQYF
TRBV7-6	TRBJ2-1	CASSSVWDEQFF
TRBV9	TRBJ2-2	CASSLRDSARTGELFF
TRBV7-9	TRBJ1-1	CASSRSGTLNTEAFF
TRBV7-2	TRBJ2-7	CASSHRQGKVSYEQYF
TRBV11-2	TRBJ2-2	CASSLGRGRTGELFF
TRBV7-2	TRBJ2-5	CASSDGTSGLYQETQYF
TRBV9	TRBJ2-2	CASSVALAGRHANTGELFF
TRBV24-1	TRBJ2-1	CATGRTGGNEQFF
TRBV6-2/TRBV6-3	TRBJ2-2	CASSYSMSRGTNTGELFF
TRBV24-1	TRBJ2-1	CATSDFVLGGNEQFF
TRBV12-3/TRBV12-4	TRBJ2-2	CASSLGLAGVSTGELFF
TRBV3-1	TRBJ1-5	CASSQDIVGGSNQPQHF
TRBV6-2/TRBV6-3	TRBJ2-1	CASGANEQFF
TRBV4-3	TRBJ2-7	CASSQDVHSYEQYF
TRBV18	TRBJ2-7	CASSPARFEYEQYF
TRBV29-1	TRBJ1-1	CSVGTGRPTVNTEAFF
TRBV4-3	TRBJ2-5	CASSGDRGRQETQYF
TRBV18	TRBJ2-3	CASSPGITSTDTQYF
TRBV6-1	TRBJ2-3	CASKDRDRASTDTQYF
TRBV6-1	TRBJ1-6	CASRIQGNSPLHF
TRBV7-2	TRBJ2-3	CASSFTGTSEITDTQYF
TRBV4-1	TRBJ1-1	CASSPDRGIPPTEAFF
TRBV12-3/TRBV12-4	TRBJ1-2	CASSSRPGQALANYGYTF
TRBV9	TRBJ2-7	CASSVGGRDTGYYEQYF
TRBV12-3/TRBV12-4	TRBJ1-4	CASNNRASSEKLFF
TRBV10-3	TRBJ2-3	CAITGGVRDTQYF
TRBV10-3	TRBJ1-5	CAISESFYNQPQHF
TRBV11-2	TRBJ2-5	CASSPHRGEETQYF
TRBV6-2/TRBV6-3	TRBJ1-1	CASSGQGGLWNTEAFF
TRBV11-2	TRBJ2-1	CASSKKTHLTYNEQFF
TRBV30	TRBJ2-1	CAWTSGYSYNEQFF
TRBV11-1	TRBJ2-1	CASSLARHLRNEQFF